Shown below are 10 T cell receptor beta chains from a single sample sequenced in a study of blood T cells in healthy people across ages. Primers used in a second PCR of roughly 6 to 12 cycles were a sample-barcoded 5' primer and a J-beta primer mix. Each CDR3 protein gets one entry after TCRdb re-called the 5' RACE reads with MiXCR. The sample records under 750,000 distinct CDR3 sequences, around half being singletons. Sequenced material: blood. These receptors came from an elderly man in good health.

The genes are TRBV2 and TRBJ2-7, with D possibly TRBD2 on 6 matching bases. The CDR3 contains 14 residues. In germline, CDR1 is SNHLY, CDR2 FYNNEI. The ends were cut back, 6 bases at V and 3 bases at J, with 15 bases in the middle. CDR3 nucleotide sequence: TGTGCCAGCAGCTCCGACAAGGGACTCTACGAGCAGTACTTC. It translates to CASSSDKGLYEQYF.

V is TRBV12-3 or TRBV12-4 and J is TRBJ1-1; TRBD1 aligns across 11 bases. CDR3 length: 17 amino acids. Trimming removed 2 bases from V and 5 bases from J; junction bases left unmatched: 10. CDR3 sequence (DNA): TGTGCCAGCAGTTTACTTCGGACAGGGGGCATAAGAACTGAAGCTTTCTTT. It translates to CASSLLRTGGIRTEAFF.

This clonotype was counted between two and nine times. This chain joins TRBV4-2 and TRBJ2-7; no reliable D call. Trimming took 1 base from V and 9 from J, leaving 13 bases between them. In germline, CDR1 is LGHNA, CDR2 YNFKEQ. The CDR3 totals 13 residues. The CDR3, as DNA: TGTGCCAGCAGCCAAGTTACCCCGTCTGTGCAGTACTTC. Its protein is CASSQVTPSVQYF.

This clonotype was seen a few times. V gene TRBV18 combines with J gene TRBJ1-1; weak D call: TRBD1 (5 bases). Looked up from germline, CDR1 is KGHSH and CDR2 is LQKENI. Deletions cut 3 bases from V and 1 base from J, with 12 bases between. This CDR3 contains 15 residues. The CDR3 DNA sequence: TGTGCCAGCTCACCGGGACTAGACAAGAACACTGAAGCTTTCTTT. It is translated as CASSPGLDKNTEAFF.

The V call is TRBV20-1, the J call TRBJ1-2, with D uncertain. Per the germline V gene, CDR1 is DFQATT and CDR2 is SNEGSKA (reference sequence). This CDR3 comprises 14 residues. Trimming shortened V by 0 bases and J by 3 bases, and 11 bases separated the two germline ends. The CDR3 loop is CSARDSAGDYGYTF. The CDR3 nucleotides read TGCAGTGCTAGAGACTCGGCCGGAGACTATGGCTACACCTTC.

The V call is TRBV20-1, the J call TRBJ2-3, with a tentative D call TRBD1 (7 bases). Looked up from germline, CDR1 is DFQATT and CDR2 is SNEGSKA (reference sequence). The CDR3 is 15 residues long. V lost 7 bases to trimming and J lost 2 bases, with 19 bases between them. The CDR3 DNA reads as TGCAGTGTCACGGAACCCAGGGGGGACACAGATACGCAGTATTTT. This gives the protein CSVTEPRGDTDTQYF.

This chain links TRBV27 with TRBJ1-2; tentative D call: TRBD1 (6 bases). Germline V gene data show CDR1 as MNHEY and CDR2 as SMNVEV (reference sequence). This CDR3 has 19 residues. Trimming took 5 bases from V and 0 from J, leaving 25 bases between them. This CDR3 is CASSPTGGRLFIANYGYTF. The CDR3 nucleotides are TGTGCCAGCAGTCCGACCGGGGGCCGGTTGTTTATAGCTAACTATGGCTACACCTTC.

This clonotype showed up just a few times. The rearrangement uses TRBV12-3 or TRBV12-4 and TRBJ2-5, with D possibly matching TRBD1 (7 bases). Trimming left V 3 bases short and J 4 bases short, with 12 bases between. The CDR3 loop spans 14 amino acids. CDR3 protein: CASSFQGGSETQYF. CDR3 in DNA: TGTGCCAGCAGTTTCCAGGGGGGCTCAGAGACCCAGTACTTC.

The chain carries TRBV20-1 and TRBJ2-5; a possible D gene is TRBD2 (6 bases). Judging by the DNA end, TRBJ2-7 fits better; the J call may be wrong. This CDR3 comprises 14 residues. Germline V gene sequence: CDR1 DFQATT, CDR2 SNEGSKA (reference sequence). CDR3 DNA: TGCAGTGCTAGCGTTCCGGGAGTCGTCTACGAGCAGTACTTC. Amino acid sequence: CSASVPGVVYEQYF.

V usage is TRBV11-3 and J usage is TRBJ2-1, with 8 bases that match TRBD1. The CDR3 is 14 amino acids. V lost 5 bases, J lost 9 bases, and 9 bases stayed unmatched. CDR1 is SGHNT, CDR2 YENEEA, per germline. Here the CDR3 DNA reads TGTGCCAGCAGCGCACACCCACAGGGGGTTGAGCAGTTCTTC. It is translated as CASSAHPQGVEQFF.